These 6 T cell receptor beta chains were all obtained from the same sample, sequenced in a study of T cell changes during pregnancy in multiple sclerosis. Some clones are missing from TCRdb's copy, which holds only in-frame ones; the method was immunoSEQ multiplex PCR. The table has 40,000 to 55,000 clones, 85% to 95% seen once. Input material: peripheral blood. These receptors were taken from a female donor with multiple sclerosis, enrolled in a pregnancy study.

The chain couples TRBV27 to TRBJ1-1, with D tentatively TRBD1 (6 bases). Germline assignment: CDR1 MNHEY and CDR2 SMNVEV (reference sequence). Trimming pared 6 bases from V and 0 bases from J, leaving 11 bases between. The length of the CDR3 is 14 residues. For the CDR3, the DNA is TGTGCCAGCAGAAAACAGGGAATGAACACTGAAGCTTTCTTT. Translated, it gives CASRKQGMNTEAFF.

The chain recombines TRBV14 with TRBJ1-1, with D unclear. The ends were cut back, 1 base at V and 0 bases at J, with 6 bases in the middle. The CDR3 has 14 residues. CDR1 is SGHDN, CDR2 FVKESK, per germline. The CDR3 here is CASSQGRMNTEAFF. CDR3 nucleotide sequence: TGTGCCAGCAGCCAAGGACGGATGAACACTGAAGCTTTCTTT.

This clone was counted a single time. This chain links TRBV13 with TRBJ2-7; TRBD2 might be the D (6 bases). Germline V CDR1 and CDR2: PRHDT, FYEKMQ (reference sequence). This CDR3 has 17 residues. Between the trimmed V and J ends, which lost 0 bases and 6 bases, there was a span of 21 bases. Written as DNA, the CDR3 is TGTGCCAGCAGCTTAGGCTGGCTTGGCGGGAAGTTGGGCGAGCAGTACTTC. Its protein product is CASSLGWLGGKLGEQYF.

The rearrangement joins TRBV2 to TRBJ2-2; no clear D gene. V was clipped by 3 bases and J by 6 bases, with 14 bases between them. Germline V gene lookup returns CDR1 SNHLY and CDR2 FYNNEI. The CDR3 spans 15 residues. The CDR3 DNA is TGTGCCAGCAGTGAGTGGACCGCCCAAGCCGGGGAGCTGTTTTTT. Translated, it gives CASSEWTAQAGELFF.

The chain employs TRBV5-4 and TRBJ2-1; 7 bases match TRBD2. This CDR3 contains 17 residues. Germline-derived CDR1 and CDR2 are SGHNT and YYREEE (reference sequence). V was clipped by 2 bases and J by 7 bases; unmatched bases: 15. Here the CDR3 reads CASSFSVSGTIGNEQFF. The CDR3 bases are TGTGCCAGCAGCTTCTCGGTCTCCGGGACTATTGGGAATGAGCAGTTCTTC.

The genes are TRBV28 and TRBJ2-7; no definite D call. Germline values: CDR1 MDHEN, CDR2 SYDVKM. The CDR3 is 15 residues long. Trimming took off 3 bases at V and 0 bases at J, with 12 bases between the two ends. This chain's CDR3 is CASSFSRVSSYEQYF. The CDR3 bases are TGTGCCAGCAGTTTTTCTCGGGTAAGCTCCTACGAGCAGTACTTC.